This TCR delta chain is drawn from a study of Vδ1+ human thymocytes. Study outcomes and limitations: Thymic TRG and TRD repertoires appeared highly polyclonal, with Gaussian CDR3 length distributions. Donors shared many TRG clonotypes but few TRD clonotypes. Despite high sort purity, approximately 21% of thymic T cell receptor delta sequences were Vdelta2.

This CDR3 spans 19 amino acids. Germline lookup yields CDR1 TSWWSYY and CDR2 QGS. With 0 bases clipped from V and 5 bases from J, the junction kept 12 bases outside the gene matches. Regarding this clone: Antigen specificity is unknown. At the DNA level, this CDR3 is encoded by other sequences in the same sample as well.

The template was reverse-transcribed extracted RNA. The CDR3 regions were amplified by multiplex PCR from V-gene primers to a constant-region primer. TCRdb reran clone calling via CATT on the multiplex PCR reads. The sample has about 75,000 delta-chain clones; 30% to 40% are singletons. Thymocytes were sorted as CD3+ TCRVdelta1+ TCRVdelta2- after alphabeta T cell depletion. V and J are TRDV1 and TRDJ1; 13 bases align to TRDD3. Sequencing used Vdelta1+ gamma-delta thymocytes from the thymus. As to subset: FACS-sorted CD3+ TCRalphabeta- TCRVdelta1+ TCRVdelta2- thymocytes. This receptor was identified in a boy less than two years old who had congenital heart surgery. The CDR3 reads CALGELGYWGIRGTDKLIF. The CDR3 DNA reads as TGTGCTCTTGGGGAACTCGGGTACTGGGGGATACGGGGCACTGATAAACTCATCTTT.